This T cell receptor beta chain was observed in a study of early T cells in non-severe SARS-CoV-2 infection. Attachment of unique molecular identifiers to individual cDNA molecules was performed. From the 5' RACE reads, TCRdb called clonotypes with MiXCR, one entry per CDR3 protein. Among tens of thousands of distinct CDR3 sequences listed, approximately 15% were seen once. The table lists this clonotype with a few counts. No antigen is known for it. Germline CDR1 is SGHRS and CDR2 is YFSETQ. The CDR3 has 14 residues. The V gene lost 6 bases and the J gene lost 1 base, with 10 bases spanning the gap. Findings of the study overall: Using VDJdb, the matching emphasized anti-spike CD8 responses while missing private and CD4 specificities.

Sequencing used whole blood. This TCR derives from an adult who was a healthcare worker with PCR-confirmed SARS-CoV-2 infection or an uninfected control (not recorded which). The chain couples TRBV5-1 to TRBJ2-2, with D possibly being TRBD1 (6 bases). In DNA, the CDR3 is TGCGCCAGCACCCAACAGGGGAACACCGGGGAGCTGTTTTTT. It encodes CASTQQGNTGELFF.